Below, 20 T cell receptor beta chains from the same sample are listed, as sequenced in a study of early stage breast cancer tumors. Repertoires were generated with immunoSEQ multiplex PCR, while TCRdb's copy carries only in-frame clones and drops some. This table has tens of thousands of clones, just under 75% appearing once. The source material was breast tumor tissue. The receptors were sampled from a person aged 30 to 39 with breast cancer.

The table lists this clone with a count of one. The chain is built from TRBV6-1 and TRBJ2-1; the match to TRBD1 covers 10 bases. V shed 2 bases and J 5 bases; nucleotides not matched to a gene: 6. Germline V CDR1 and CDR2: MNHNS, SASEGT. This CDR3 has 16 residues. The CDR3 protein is CASSEMGTGVHNEQFF. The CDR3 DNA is TGTGCCAGCAGTGAAATGGGGACAGGGGTCCACAATGAGCAGTTCTTC.

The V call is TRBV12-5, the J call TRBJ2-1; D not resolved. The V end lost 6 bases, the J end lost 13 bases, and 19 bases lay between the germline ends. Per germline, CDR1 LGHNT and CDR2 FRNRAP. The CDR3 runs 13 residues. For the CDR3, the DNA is TGTGCTAGTGGCCTCGAGGCGAGTCGGTATCAGTTCTTC. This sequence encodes CASGLEASRYQFF.

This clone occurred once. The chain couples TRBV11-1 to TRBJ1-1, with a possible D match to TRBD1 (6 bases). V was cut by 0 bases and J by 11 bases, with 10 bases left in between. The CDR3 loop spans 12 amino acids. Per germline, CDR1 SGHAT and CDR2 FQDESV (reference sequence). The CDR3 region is CASSLAGAIAFF. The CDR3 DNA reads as TGTGCCAGCAGCTTAGCGGGGGCGATTGCTTTCTTT.

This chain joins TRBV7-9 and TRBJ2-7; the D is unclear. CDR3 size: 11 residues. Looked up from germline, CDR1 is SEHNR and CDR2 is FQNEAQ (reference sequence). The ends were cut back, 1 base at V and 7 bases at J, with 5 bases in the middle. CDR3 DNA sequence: TGTGCCAGCAGCTTAGAACTAGAGCAGTACTTC. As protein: CASSLELEQYF.

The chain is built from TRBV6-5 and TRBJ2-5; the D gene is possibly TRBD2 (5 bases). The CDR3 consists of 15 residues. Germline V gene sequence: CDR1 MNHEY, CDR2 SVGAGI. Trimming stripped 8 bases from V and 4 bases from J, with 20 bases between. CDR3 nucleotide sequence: TGTGCCAGCTCATCCTCGCCCGGGGTCGGAGAGACCCAGTACTTC. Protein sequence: CASSSSPGVGETQYF.

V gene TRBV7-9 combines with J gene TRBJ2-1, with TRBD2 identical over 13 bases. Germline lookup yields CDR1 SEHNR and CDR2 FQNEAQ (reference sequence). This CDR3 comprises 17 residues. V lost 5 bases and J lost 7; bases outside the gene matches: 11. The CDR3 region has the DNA TGTGCCAGCAGCCTGGGACTAGCGGGACCCCCCGGGAATGAGCAGTTCTTC. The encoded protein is CASSLGLAGPPGNEQFF.

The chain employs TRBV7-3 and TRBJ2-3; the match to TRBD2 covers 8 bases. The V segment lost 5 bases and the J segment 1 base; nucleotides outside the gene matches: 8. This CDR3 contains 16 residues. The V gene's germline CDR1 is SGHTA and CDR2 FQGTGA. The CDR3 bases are TGTGCCAGCAGCCTTAGCGGGACGGGGCGCACAGATACGCAGTATTTT. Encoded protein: CASSLSGTGRTDTQYF.

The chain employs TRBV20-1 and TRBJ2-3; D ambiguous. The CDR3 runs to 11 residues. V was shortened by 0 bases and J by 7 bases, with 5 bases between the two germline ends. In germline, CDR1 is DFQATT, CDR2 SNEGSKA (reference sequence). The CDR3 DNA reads TGCAGTGCTAGAGACGGCAATACGCAGTATTTT. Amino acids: CSARDGNTQYF.

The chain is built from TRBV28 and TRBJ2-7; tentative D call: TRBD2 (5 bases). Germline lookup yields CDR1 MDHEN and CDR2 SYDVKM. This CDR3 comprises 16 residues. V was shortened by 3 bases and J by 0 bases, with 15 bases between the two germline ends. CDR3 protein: CASSLSAGGSSYEQYF. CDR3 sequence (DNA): TGTGCCAGCAGTTTGTCGGCCGGAGGCAGCTCCTACGAGCAGTACTTC.

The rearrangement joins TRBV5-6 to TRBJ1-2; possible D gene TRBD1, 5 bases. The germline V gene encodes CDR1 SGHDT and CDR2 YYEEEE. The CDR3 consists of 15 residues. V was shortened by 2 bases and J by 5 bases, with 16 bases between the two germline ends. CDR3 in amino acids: CASSFRPGPRYGYTF. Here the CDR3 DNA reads TGTGCCAGCAGCTTCCGACCGGGACCTAGGTATGGCTACACCTTC.

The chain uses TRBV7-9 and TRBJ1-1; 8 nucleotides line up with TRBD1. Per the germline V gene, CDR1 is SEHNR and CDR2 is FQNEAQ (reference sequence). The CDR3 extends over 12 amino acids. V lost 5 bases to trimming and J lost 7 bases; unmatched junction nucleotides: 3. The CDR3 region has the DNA TGTGCCAGCAGCCCGGACAGGGATGAAGCTTTCTTT. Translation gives CASSPDRDEAFF.

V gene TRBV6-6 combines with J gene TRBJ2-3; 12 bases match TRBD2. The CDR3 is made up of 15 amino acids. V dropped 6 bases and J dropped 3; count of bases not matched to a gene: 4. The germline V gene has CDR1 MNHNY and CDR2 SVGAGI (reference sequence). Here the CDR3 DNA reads TGTGCCAGCAGGACGACTAGCGGGAGTACAGATACGCAGTATTTT. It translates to CASRTTSGSTDTQYF.

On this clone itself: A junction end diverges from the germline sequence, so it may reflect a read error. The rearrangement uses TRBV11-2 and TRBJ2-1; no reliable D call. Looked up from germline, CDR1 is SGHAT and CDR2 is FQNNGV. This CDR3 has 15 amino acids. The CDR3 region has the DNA TGTGCCAGCAGCGTAGACCCGAGCTCCTACAATGAGCAGTTCTTC. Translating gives CASSVDPSSYNEQFF.

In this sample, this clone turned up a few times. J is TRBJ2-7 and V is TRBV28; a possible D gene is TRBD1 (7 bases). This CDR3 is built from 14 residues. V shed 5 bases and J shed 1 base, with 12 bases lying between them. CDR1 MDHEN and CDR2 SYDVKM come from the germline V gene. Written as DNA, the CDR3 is TGTGCCAGCAGTCAACAGGGGACTTCCTACGAGCAGTACTTC. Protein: CASSQQGTSYEQYF.

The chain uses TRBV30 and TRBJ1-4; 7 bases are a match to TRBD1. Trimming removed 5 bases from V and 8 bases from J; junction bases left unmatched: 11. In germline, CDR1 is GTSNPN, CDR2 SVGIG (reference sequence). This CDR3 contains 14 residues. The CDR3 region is CAWGERGLREKLFF. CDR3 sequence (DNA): TGTGCCTGGGGCGAGAGGGGGCTTCGGGAAAAACTGTTTTTT.

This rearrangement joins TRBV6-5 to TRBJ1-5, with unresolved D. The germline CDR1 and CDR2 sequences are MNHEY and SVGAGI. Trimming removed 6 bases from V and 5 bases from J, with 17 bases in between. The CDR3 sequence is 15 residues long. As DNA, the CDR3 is TGTGCCAGCAGCGCTAGAGGAGGCGGGCATCAGCCCCAGCATTTT. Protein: CASSARGGGHQPQHF.

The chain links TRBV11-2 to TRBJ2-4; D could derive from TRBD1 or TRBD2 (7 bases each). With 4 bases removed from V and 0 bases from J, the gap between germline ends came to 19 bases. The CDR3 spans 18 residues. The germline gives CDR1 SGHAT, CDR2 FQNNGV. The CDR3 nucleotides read TGTGCCAGCAGCTCGACAGGGAGGGGGATACTAGCCAAAAACATTCAGTACTTC. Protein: CASSSTGRGILAKNIQYF.

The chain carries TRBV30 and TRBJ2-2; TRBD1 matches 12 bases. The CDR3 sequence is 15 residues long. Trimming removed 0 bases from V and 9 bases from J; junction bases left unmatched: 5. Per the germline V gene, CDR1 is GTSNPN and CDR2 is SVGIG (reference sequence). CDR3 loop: CAWSVRDRGRWELFF. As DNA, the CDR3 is TGTGCCTGGAGTGTGAGGGACAGGGGGCGTTGGGAGCTGTTTTTT.

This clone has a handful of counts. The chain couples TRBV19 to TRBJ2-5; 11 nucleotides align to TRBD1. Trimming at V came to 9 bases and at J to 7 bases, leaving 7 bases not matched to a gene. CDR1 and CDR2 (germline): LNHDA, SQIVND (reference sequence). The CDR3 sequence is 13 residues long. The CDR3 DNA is TGTGCCAGCCTGGACAGGGGGCAACGGACCCAGTACTTC. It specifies CASLDRGQRTQYF.

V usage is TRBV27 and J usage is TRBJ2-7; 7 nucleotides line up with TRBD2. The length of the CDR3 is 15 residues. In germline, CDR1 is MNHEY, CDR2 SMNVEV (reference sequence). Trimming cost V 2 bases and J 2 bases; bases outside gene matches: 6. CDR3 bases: TGTGCCAGCAGTTTAAGGTTTGGGGGGGCCTACGAGCAGTACTTC. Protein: CASSLRFGGAYEQYF.